The text below deals with one T cell receptor (beta chain). This entry comes from a study of shared clonotypes between healthy human individuals. Germline V gives CDR1 GTSNPN, CDR2 SVGIG (reference sequence). V was clipped by 3 bases and J by 2 bases, with 11 bases between them. The CDR3 spans 14 residues. Generated by immunoSEQ multiplex PCR, the TCRdb table keeps only in-frame clones and is missing some. The sample yields 2,500,000 or so clones, approximately 90% seen once. The receptor comes from a man aged 18 to 29 in good health. The material sequenced was naive CD4+ T cells sorted from blood. Subset specified: CD45RA+ positively selected. This chain links TRBV30 with TRBJ1-3; D is ambiguous. DNA of the CDR3: TGTGCCTGGAGCCGTACAAACACTGGAAACACCATATATTTT. It specifies CAWSRTNTGNTIYF.